The 17 T cell receptor beta chains listed next were all sequenced from one sample in a study of T cell repertoires in cytomegalovirus infection. TCRdb itself ran the reads through MiXCR, one entry per CDR3 protein. Of fewer than 400,000 distinct CDR3 sequences in the sample, 15% to 20% were seen once. Source material: PBMCs. The receptors were gathered from a human donor in good health (CMV status not recorded). Some clones in this sample may be carry-over from other donors' samples.

This chain connects TRBV11-2 to TRBJ1-4, with TRBD1 matching over 8 bases. In germline, CDR1 is SGHAT, CDR2 FQNNGV. V was clipped by 4 bases and J by 6 bases; unmatched bases: 16. The CDR3 loop spans 18 amino acids. In nucleotides, the CDR3 is TGTGCCAGCAGCTCAGAGATGTATGTCGGACAGGGTCATGAAAAACTGTTTTTT. Residues: CASSSEMYVGQGHEKLFF. Combining the CDR3 with reference TRBV11-2 and TRBJ1-4 gives the whole variable domain EAGVAQSPRYKIIEKRQSVAFWCNPISGHATLYWYQQILGQGPKLLIQFQNNGVVDDSQLPKDRFSAERLKGVDSTLKIQPAKLEDSAVYLCASSSEMYVGQGHEKLFFGSGTQLSVL.

The gene calls are TRBV4-3 and TRBJ2-4; D ambiguous. V lost 3 bases and J lost 9, with 15 bases in between. CDR3 length: 14 residues. Per the germline V gene, CDR1 is LGHNA and CDR2 is YSLEER. CDR3 loop: CASSHLGFDGIQYF. The CDR3, as DNA: TGCGCCAGCAGCCACCTTGGATTCGACGGCATTCAGTACTTC.

This clonotype occurred a few times. This chain joins TRBV15 and TRBJ2-3; D is uncertain. Trimming removed 0 bases at V and 0 bases at J, with 7 bases between. The CDR3 covers 15 residues. Germline CDR1 reads LNHNV; CDR2 reads YYDKDF (reference sequence). The CDR3 spells CATSRDPISTDTQYF. Written as DNA, the CDR3 is TGTGCCACCAGCAGAGATCCGATAAGCACAGATACGCAGTATTTT.

This clonotype has only a few counts. This chain joins TRBV7-2 and TRBJ2-1; unclear D gene. This CDR3 has 14 residues. With 1 base removed from V and 7 bases from J, the gap between germline ends came to 11 bases. Germline CDR1 SGHTA, CDR2 FQGNSA. Here the CDR3 DNA reads TGTGCCAGCAGCTTAGTCAGCAGTATGAATGAGCAGTTCTTC. Residues: CASSLVSSMNEQFF.

In its sample, this clonotype was seen a few times. The genes are TRBV2 and TRBJ2-7; 9 bases are shared with TRBD1. The CDR3 sequence is 14 residues long. Germline V lookup: CDR1 SNHLY, CDR2 FYNNEI. V trimming: 5 bases; J trimming: 2 bases; junction bases outside the gene matches: 4. CDR3: CASSMGQGPYEQYF. CDR3 nucleotides: TGTGCCAGCAGTATGGGACAGGGACCCTACGAGCAGTACTTC.

This sequence joins TRBV7-6 and TRBJ2-1, with D hard to call. CDR1 and CDR2 (germline): SGHVS, FNYEAQ. V lost 2 bases and J lost 3, with 5 bases in between. The CDR3 covers 13 residues. Here the CDR3 DNA reads TGTGCCAGCAGCTTAAGGAACTACAATGAGCAGTTCTTC. Amino acids: CASSLRNYNEQFF.

The CDR3 bases are TGTGCCAGCAGTTTCCCCGCCGGGGGGGATCAGCCCCAGCATTTT. Amino acids: CASSFPAGGDQPQHF. This sequence joins TRBV28 and TRBJ1-5, with TRBD1 as a possible D gene (5 bases). The V gene's germline CDR1 is MDHEN and CDR2 SYDVKM. V lost 3 bases and J 5 bases, leaving 14 bases between the germline ends. This CDR3 region has 15 residues.

The V and J genes are TRBV19 and TRBJ1-2; D is ambiguous. Trimming stripped 4 bases from V and 8 bases from J, with 20 bases between. CDR3 length equals 15 residues. Germline CDR1 is LNHDA and CDR2 is SQIVND (reference sequence). The CDR3: CASSTRDTQRYGYTF. In DNA, the CDR3 is TGTGCCAGTAGTACCCGAGACACCCAGCGGTACGGCTACACCTTC.

This clonotype was observed a handful of times. The chain combines TRBV12-3 or TRBV12-4 with TRBJ2-3; no definite D call. The length of the CDR3 is 13 residues. Trimming pared 10 bases from V and 4 bases from J, leaving 15 bases between. Written as DNA, the CDR3 is TGTGCCAACAGCCTAGGCGCGTCAGATACGCAGTATTTT. Its protein is CANSLGASDTQYF.

The gene calls are TRBV15 and TRBJ2-2, with no clear D. The CDR3 covers 17 residues. In germline, CDR1 is LNHNV, CDR2 YYDKDF (reference sequence). V lost 4 bases and J 5 bases, leaving 20 bases between the germline ends. This chain's CDR3 is CATSTVPGPAKTGELFF. The CDR3 nucleotides are TGTGCCACCAGCACCGTCCCTGGCCCGGCAAAGACCGGGGAGCTGTTTTTT.

This chain joins TRBV2 and TRBJ2-2; 7 nucleotides line up with TRBD1. The V and J ends lost 8 bases and 1 base, in that order; junction bases with no gene match: 4. This CDR3 has 14 amino acids. Germline-derived CDR1 and CDR2 are SNHLY and FYNNEI. The chain's CDR3 is CASRTGLNTGELFF. The CDR3 DNA follows: TGTGCCAGCCGGACAGGACTGAACACCGGGGAGCTGTTTTTT.

This clonotype has ten or more counts. CDR3 region: CASSLVLLEQFF. The CDR3 coding sequence is TGTGCCAGCAGCTTAGTTTTACTTGAGCAGTTCTTC. The chain carries TRBV7-2 and TRBJ2-1; no reliable D call. Trimming removed 1 base from V and 9 bases from J, with 7 bases in between. This CDR3 is 12 amino acids long. Germline V lookup: CDR1 SGHTA, CDR2 FQGNSA.

V and J are TRBV6-5 and TRBJ2-5, with D possibly being TRBD2 (5 bases). Per germline, CDR1 MNHEY and CDR2 SVGAGI. Between the trimmed V and J ends, which lost 7 bases and 2 bases, there was a span of 8 bases. The CDR3 has 12 amino acids. CDR3 loop: CASTGNQETQYF. The CDR3 nucleotides are TGTGCCAGCACGGGGAATCAAGAGACCCAGTACTTC.

This clonotype was observed many times. This chain uses TRBV7-8 with TRBJ2-7; D remains ambiguous. Trimming took off 6 bases at V and 1 base at J, with 16 bases between the two ends. There are 15 residues in the CDR3. Germline V lookup: CDR1 SGHVS, CDR2 FQNEAQ. CDR3: CASSPRRLPSYEQYF. The CDR3 DNA follows: TGTGCCAGCAGTCCTAGAAGGTTACCTTCCTACGAGCAGTACTTC.

This clonotype was counted only a few times. The rearrangement links TRBV20-1 to TRBJ2-7; D is perhaps TRBD2 (5 bases). V was pared by 6 bases and J by 2 bases, with 11 bases between. Germline V gene data show CDR1 as DFQATT and CDR2 as SNEGSKA (reference sequence). The CDR3 has 12 amino acids. Written as DNA, the CDR3 is TGCAGTGCCCGAGGGCCGGCCTACGAGCAGTACTTC. It yields the protein CSARGPAYEQYF.

The V gene is TRBV28, the J gene TRBJ1-1; tentative D call: TRBD1 (6 bases). This CDR3 spans 17 amino acids. The germline V and J ends were trimmed by 7 bases and 1 base, with 22 bases remaining between them. From germline, CDR1 is MDHEN and CDR2 SYDVKM. The CDR3 is CASTAWGRGGPNTEAFF. As DNA, the CDR3 is TGTGCCAGCACCGCCTGGGGGAGAGGGGGTCCGAACACTGAAGCTTTCTTT.

This rearrangement joins TRBV12-3 or TRBV12-4 to TRBJ1-2; D is perhaps TRBD1 (6 bases). V was trimmed by 6 bases and J by 3 bases, leaving 14 bases between them. The CDR3 covers 14 residues. This CDR3 reads CASRPGTGYYGYTF. In DNA form, the CDR3 reads TGTGCCAGCAGACCGGGAACAGGGTACTATGGCTACACCTTC.